The 6 T cell receptor beta chains below all came from one sample that was sequenced in a study of cytomegalovirus exposure and HLA in healthy donors. Primers: 60 Vbeta forward and 13 Jbeta reverse. Some clones are missing from TCRdb's copy, which holds only in-frame ones; the method was immunoSEQ multiplex PCR. Of 100,000 to 150,000 clones listed, approximately 80% were seen once; the top ten hold 0.7%. Input material: PBMCs. These receptors all come from a man younger than 30 in good health and CMV-seronegative.

The chain joins TRBV5-1 to TRBJ2-7, with a tentative D call TRBD1 (5 bases). The ends were cut back, 0 bases at V and 2 bases at J, with 12 bases in the middle. From germline, CDR1 is SGHRS and CDR2 YFSETQ. The CDR3 runs to 15 residues. The CDR3 bases are TGCGCCAGCAGCTTGGAGTCCGGCAGGGCCTACGAGCAGTACTTC. Its translation is CASSLESGRAYEQYF.

The chain uses TRBV10-3 and TRBJ1-5; TRBD1 aligns across 7 bases. Germline assignment: CDR1 ENHRY and CDR2 SYGVKD. CDR3 size: 14 residues. V lost 10 bases and J lost 4; bases outside the gene matches: 10. CDR3 DNA sequence: TGTGCCACCTCCCCTCCAGGGGGTAATCAGCCCCAGCATTTT. Protein product: CATSPPGGNQPQHF.

This clone has a handful of counts. Here the CDR3 reads CASSPATVRRTEAFF. The CDR3 DNA reads TGTGCCAGCAGCCCAGCGACTGTTCGTAGGACTGAAGCTTTCTTT. The chain recombines TRBV5-6 with TRBJ1-1, with unresolved D. The length of the CDR3 is 15 residues. Germline lookup yields CDR1 SGHDT and CDR2 YYEEEE. Trimming shortened V by 4 bases and J by 5 bases, and 18 bases separated the two germline ends.

V usage is TRBV6-1 and J usage is TRBJ2-7; a possible D gene is TRBD2 (6 bases). The ends were cut back, 2 bases at V and 6 bases at J, with 14 bases in the middle. From germline, CDR1 is MNHNS and CDR2 SASEGT. This CDR3 is 14 amino acids long. The CDR3 DNA sequence: TGTGCCAGCAGTGAAAGGAGGGATATGGGCGAGCAGTACTTC. Protein product: CASSERRDMGEQYF.

This chain connects TRBV4-3 to TRBJ2-1, with TRBD2 identical over 7 bases. The CDR3 is made up of 16 amino acids. Germline V lookup: CDR1 LGHNA, CDR2 YSLEER. J was trimmed by 5 bases and V by 0 bases; bases with no gene match: 7. This CDR3 is CASSQDPGLADNEQFF. CDR3 coding DNA: TGCGCCAGCAGCCAAGATCCGGGGCTAGCGGACAATGAGCAGTTCTTC.

The gene calls are TRBV5-1 and TRBJ1-4; D is perhaps TRBD1 (6 bases). Per the germline V gene, CDR1 is SGHRS and CDR2 is YFSETQ. Trimming stripped 6 bases from V and 6 bases from J, with 12 bases between. The CDR3 spans 13 residues. CDR3 bases: TGCGCCAGCACTGGGGGGGCGGATGAAAAACTGTTTTTT. Encoded protein: CASTGGADEKLFF.